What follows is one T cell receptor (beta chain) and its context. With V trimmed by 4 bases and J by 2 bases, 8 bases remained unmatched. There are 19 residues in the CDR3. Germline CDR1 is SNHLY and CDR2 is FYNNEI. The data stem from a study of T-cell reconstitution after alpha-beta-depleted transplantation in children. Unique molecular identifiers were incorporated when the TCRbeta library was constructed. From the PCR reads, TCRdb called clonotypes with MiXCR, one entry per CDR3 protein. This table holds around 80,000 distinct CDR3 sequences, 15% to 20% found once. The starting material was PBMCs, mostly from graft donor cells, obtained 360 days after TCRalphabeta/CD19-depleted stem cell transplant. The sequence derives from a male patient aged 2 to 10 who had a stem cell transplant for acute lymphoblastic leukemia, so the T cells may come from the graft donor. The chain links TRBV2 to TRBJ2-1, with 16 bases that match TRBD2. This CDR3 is CASSGPGTSGRATYNEQFF. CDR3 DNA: TGTGCCAGCAGTGGGCCCGGGACTAGCGGGAGGGCCACCTACAATGAGCAGTTCTTC.